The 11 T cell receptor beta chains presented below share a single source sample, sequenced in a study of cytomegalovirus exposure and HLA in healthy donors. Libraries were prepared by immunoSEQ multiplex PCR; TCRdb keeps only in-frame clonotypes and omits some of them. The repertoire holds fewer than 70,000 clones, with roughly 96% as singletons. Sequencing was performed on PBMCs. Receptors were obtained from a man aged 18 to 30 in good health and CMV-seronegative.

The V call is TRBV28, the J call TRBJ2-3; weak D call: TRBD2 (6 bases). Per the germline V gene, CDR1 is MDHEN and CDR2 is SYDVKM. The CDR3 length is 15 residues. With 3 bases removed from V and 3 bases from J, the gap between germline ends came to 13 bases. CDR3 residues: CASSLGGRETDTQYF. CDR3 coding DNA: TGTGCCAGCAGTTTGGGGGGACGGGAGACAGATACGCAGTATTTT.

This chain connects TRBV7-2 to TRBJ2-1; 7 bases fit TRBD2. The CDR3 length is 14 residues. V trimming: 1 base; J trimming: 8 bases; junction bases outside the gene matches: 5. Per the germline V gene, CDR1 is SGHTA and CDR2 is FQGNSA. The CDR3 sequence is CASSLGTSFDEQFF. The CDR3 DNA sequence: TGTGCCAGCAGCTTAGGGACTAGTTTCGATGAGCAGTTCTTC.

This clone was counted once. The CDR3, as DNA: TGTGCCAGCAGCGCCGGGACAGGGGTTCCCTACGAGCAGTACTTC. Protein sequence: CASSAGTGVPYEQYF. The V and J genes are TRBV11-3 and TRBJ2-7; 10 bases map to TRBD1. From germline, CDR1 is SGHNT and CDR2 YENEEA. The CDR3 length is 15 residues. After removal of 5 bases from V and 2 bases from J, the junction contained 6 bases not matched to a gene.

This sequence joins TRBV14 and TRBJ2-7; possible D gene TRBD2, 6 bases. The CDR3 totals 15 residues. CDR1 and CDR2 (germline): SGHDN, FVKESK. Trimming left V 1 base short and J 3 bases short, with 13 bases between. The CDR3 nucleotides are TGTGCCAGCAGCCAAGTGGTGGGAGGAGGCTACGAGCAGTACTTC. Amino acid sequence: CASSQVVGGGYEQYF.

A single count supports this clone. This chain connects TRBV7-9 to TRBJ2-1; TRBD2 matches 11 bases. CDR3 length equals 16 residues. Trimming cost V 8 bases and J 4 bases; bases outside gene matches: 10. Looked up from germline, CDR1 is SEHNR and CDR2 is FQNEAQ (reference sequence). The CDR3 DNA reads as TGTGCCAGCGGGTCGATAGCGGGAGGGTCTTACAATGAGCAGTTCTTC. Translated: CASGSIAGGSYNEQFF. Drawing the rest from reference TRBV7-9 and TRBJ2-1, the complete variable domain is DTGVSQNPRHKITKRGQNVTFRCDPISEHNRLYWYRQTLGQGPEFLTYFQNEAQLEKSRLLSDRFSAERPKGSFSTLEIQRTEQGDSAMYLCASGSIAGGSYNEQFFGPGTRLTVL.

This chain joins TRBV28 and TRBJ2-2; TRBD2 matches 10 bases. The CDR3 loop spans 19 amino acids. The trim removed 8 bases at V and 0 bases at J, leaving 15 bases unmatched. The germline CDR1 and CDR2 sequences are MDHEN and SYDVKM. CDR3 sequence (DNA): TGTGCCAGCGCCTTTTACTCTAGCGGGAGTTTGGCGAACACCGGGGAGCTGTTTTTT. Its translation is CASAFYSSGSLANTGELFF.

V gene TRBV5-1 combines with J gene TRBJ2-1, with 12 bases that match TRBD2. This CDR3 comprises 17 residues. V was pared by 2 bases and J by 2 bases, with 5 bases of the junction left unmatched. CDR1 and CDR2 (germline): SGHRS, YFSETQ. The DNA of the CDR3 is TGCGCCAGCAGCTTCGGGCTAGCGGGAGGGCCCTACAATGAGCAGTTCTTC. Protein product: CASSFGLAGGPYNEQFF.

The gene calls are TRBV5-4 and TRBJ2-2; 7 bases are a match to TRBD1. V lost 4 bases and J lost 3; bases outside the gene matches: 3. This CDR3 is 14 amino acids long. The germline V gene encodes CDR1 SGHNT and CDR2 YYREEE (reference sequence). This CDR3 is CASSMDRYTGELFF. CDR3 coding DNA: TGTGCCAGCAGCATGGACAGGTACACCGGGGAGCTGTTTTTT.

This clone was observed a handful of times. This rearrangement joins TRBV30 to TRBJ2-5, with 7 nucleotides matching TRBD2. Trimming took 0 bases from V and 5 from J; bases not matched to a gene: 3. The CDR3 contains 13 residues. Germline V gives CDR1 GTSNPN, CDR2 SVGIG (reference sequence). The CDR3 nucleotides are TGTGCCTGGAGTGTGGGACTATGGGAGACCCAGTACTTC. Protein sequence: CAWSVGLWETQYF. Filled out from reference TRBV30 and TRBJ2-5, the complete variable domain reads SQTIHQWPATLVQPVGSPLSLECTVEGTSNPNLYWYRQAAGRGLQLLFYSVGIGQISSEVPQNLSASRPQDRQFILSSKKLLLSDSGFYLCAWSVGLWETQYFGPGTRLLVL.

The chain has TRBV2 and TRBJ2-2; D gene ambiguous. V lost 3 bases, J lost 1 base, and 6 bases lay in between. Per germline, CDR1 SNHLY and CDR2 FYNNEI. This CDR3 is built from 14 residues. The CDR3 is CASSDGWNTGELFF. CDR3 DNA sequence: TGTGCCAGCAGTGATGGCTGGAACACCGGGGAGCTGTTTTTT.

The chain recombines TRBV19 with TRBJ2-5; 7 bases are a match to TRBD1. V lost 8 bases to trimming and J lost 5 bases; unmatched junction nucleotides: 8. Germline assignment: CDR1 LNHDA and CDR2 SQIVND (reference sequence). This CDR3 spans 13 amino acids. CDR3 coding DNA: TGTGCCAGTCGACAGGGTCTCACTGAGACCCAGTACTTC. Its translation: CASRQGLTETQYF.